This T cell receptor (beta chain) is drawn from a study of T-cell memory formation after mild COVID-19. Study-wide results and limits: Still unconfirmed is whether the second-wave clones peaking on day 37 recognized SARS-CoV-2. Largely, contracting CD4+ clones fell within CM and EM, and contracting CD8+ clones within EMRA. A balance of CD4 and CD8 characterized clones contracting day 15 to 85, whereas later expanders leaned CD4+.

Trimming removed 3 bases from V and 3 bases from J, with 9 bases in between. Germline V gene sequence: CDR1 SGHRS, CDR2 YFSETQ. There are 13 residues in the CDR3. On this clonotype itself: The antigen remains unidentified.

Researchers used 5'RACE with constant-segment primers to make TCR alpha and TCR beta cDNA libraries that carry sample barcodes and UMIs. A single record per CDR3 protein comes from TCRdb applying MiXCR to the 5' RACE reads. Counted here are roughly 380,000 distinct CDR3 sequences, 28% occurring once; the ten biggest clones make up around an eighth. The sequence was obtained from an adult woman who had mild COVID-19 (a few samples of this study predate the infection). Cell type and time point are not known. The chain uses TRBV5-1 and TRBJ1-2, with D possibly being TRBD1 (5 bases). Sequencing used PBMCs or a T cell subset sorted from them (not recorded which). As DNA, the CDR3 is TGCGCCAGCAGCTGGCAGGGCTACTATGGCTACACCTTC. Translation: CASSWQGYYGYTF.